These 5 T cell receptor beta chains came from one sample sequenced in a study of molecular identifiers for immune sequencing clone quantification. TCRdb reanalysed the PCR reads using MiXCR and keeps one entry per CDR3 protein. Altogether just over 35,000 distinct CDR3 sequences are present, 15% to 20% being singletons, with the ten largest covering approximately 1.1%. Sequencing used naive CD8+ T cells from blood, with Jurkat cell RNA spiked in. Documented subset: FACS-sorted CD8+CD4-CCR7+CD45RA+ naive T cells. The receptor source for this set is a human donor in good health. Some libraries in this study had Jurkat cell RNA spiked in.

There are many counts of this clonotype. This chain joins TRBV27 and TRBJ2-3; D ambiguous. V lost 4 bases and J 4 bases, leaving 9 bases between the germline ends. This CDR3 has 13 residues. Germline V gives CDR1 MNHEY, CDR2 SMNVEV (reference sequence). CDR3 nucleotides: TGTGCCAGCAGTTCCCGCGGCCCAGATACGCAGTATTTT. Protein product: CASSSRGPDTQYF.

This clonotype has a count of ten or more. The gene calls are TRBV19 and TRBJ1-1, with D uncertain. V lost 5 bases, J lost 11 bases, and 12 bases lay in between. The CDR3 sequence is 11 residues long. Germline lookup yields CDR1 LNHDA and CDR2 SQIVND (reference sequence). In nucleotides, the CDR3 is TGTGCCAGTAGTTGGGGAGGATGGGCTTTCTTT. This gives the protein CASSWGGWAFF.

This clonotype was recorded only once. A much bigger clone sits one base away, suggesting this may be a read error. The rearrangement links TRBV6-2 or TRBV6-3 to TRBJ2-2, with D perhaps matching TRBD2 (5 bases). Per germline, CDR1 MNHEY and CDR2 SVGEGT. The V end was cut by 5 bases, the J end by 12 bases, with 13 bases between. The length of the CDR3 is 12 residues. CDR3 sequence: CASSLGTRKLFF. CDR3 in DNA: TGTGCCAGCAGTCTCGGTACTAGGAAGCTGTTTTTT.

This clonotype was counted a few times. The chain employs TRBV20-1 and TRBJ2-7; D possibly corresponds to TRBD1 (5 bases). Germline V gene sequence: CDR1 DFQATT, CDR2 SNEGSKA (reference sequence). The ends were cut back, 2 bases at V and 4 bases at J, with 9 bases in the middle. The CDR3 totals 12 residues. CDR3 region: CSARNQGYEQYF. The CDR3 region has the DNA TGCAGTGCTAGAAATCAGGGATACGAGCAGTACTTC.

This clonotype came up many times. The V gene is TRBV25-1, the J gene TRBJ2-2; D might be TRBD1 (6 bases). Trimming cost V 4 bases and J 0 bases, with 15 bases left between them. CDR1 is MGHDK, CDR2 SYGVNS, per germline. The CDR3 has 17 amino acids. CDR3 DNA: TGTGCCAGCAGTGCGGATTCTGGGACACCGAACACCGGGGAGCTGTTTTTT. Translation gives CASSADSGTPNTGELFF.